Below, one TCR beta chain is given with its context. The antigen is undetermined. Assay used: immunoSEQ multiplex PCR; TCRdb lists only in-frame clones, some missing. The profile shows about 40,000 clones, 75% to 90% of them singletons. Patients all relapsed after autologous stem cell transplantation, and there was variation in brentuximab vedotin exposure. The CDR3 runs 13 residues. Germline lookup yields CDR1 MDHEN and CDR2 SYDVKM. The germline V and J ends were trimmed by 4 bases and 3 bases, with 8 bases remaining between them. The data derive from a study of PD-1 blockade in classical Hodgkin lymphoma. Findings and caveats of the study: When set against healthy donors, newly diagnosed patients were reported to show lower baseline TCR diversity. Why repertoires differed is undefined; disease activity or prior therapy possibly contributed. Complete responders entered with baseline diversity on par with newly diagnosed patients, the results showed.

This specimen was peripheral blood mononuclear cells (PBMCs), taken at baseline. The genes are TRBV28 and TRBJ2-3; unclear D gene. The sequence derives from a human donor with classical Hodgkin lymphoma. The CDR3 nucleotides read TGTGCCAGCAGTTCAGCCACGACAGATACGCAGTATTTT. It specifies CASSSATTDTQYF.